In its sample, the clone carrying this T cell receptor beta chain was seen many times. Four PCR rounds used nested alpha and beta constant region primers plus the SP2 primer. TCRdb reanalysed the UMI-ligation and nested PCR reads using MiXCR and keeps one entry per CDR3 protein. The repertoire holds about 37,000 distinct CDR3 sequences, with roughly 11% as singletons. The treatment was: skin biopsy from PPD injection site in Mantoux-positive individual. TCR cDNA received a 3' ligated oligonucleotide that carried a UMI. This sample stems from a study of naive and memory T cell subsets. This CDR3 has 14 residues. CDR1 is KGHSH, CDR2 LQKENI, per germline. The V and J ends lost 3 bases and 4 bases respectively, with 12 bases between them.

The gene calls are TRBV18 and TRBJ2-5; D gene ambiguous. The source of this sequence is an adult in good health. This material consisted of skin, taken from a tuberculin skin test site. DNA of the CDR3: TGTGCCAGCTCACCCCGTGGGTTGGGAGAGACCCAGTACTTC. Amino acids: CASSPRGLGETQYF. Full variable domain (outside the CDR3, taken from reference TRBV18 and TRBJ2-5): NAGVMQNPRHLVRRRGQEARLRCSPMKGHSHVYWYRQLPEEGLKFMVYLQKENIIDESGMPKERFSAEFPKEGPSILRIQQVVRGDSAAYFCASSPRGLGETQYFGPGTRLLVL.